The 27 T cell receptor beta chains below come from one sample, sequenced in a study of T cell responses to AZD1222 COVID-19 vaccine (dated by TCRdb to 2020 to 2023). Library method: the immunoSEQ multiplex PCR assay. In TCRdb, the immuneACCESS table is reduced to in-frame sequences with V and J assigned. These tables do not hold every clone; where another copy was compared, an unresolved V gene accounts for under half, and the others remain unexplained. This sample comprises some 150,000 clones, just over 90% of them detected only once. The ten biggest clones cover about 3% of the sample. The sample's time point, from its label and the paper: baseline before first vaccination. Taken with the paper, the label for treatment or condition translates to: meningococcal conjugate vaccine given as trial control. Sample: peripheral blood, taken on day 0 of MenACWY control vaccination. Source of these receptors: an adult in good health.

The gene calls are TRBV7-3 and TRBJ2-5, with 8 bases matching TRBD1. This CDR3 spans 16 amino acids. Germline CDR1 and CDR2: SGHTA and FQGTGA. V shed 0 bases, J shed 7 bases, and the junction held 10 bases outside the gene matches. The CDR3 DNA sequence: TGTGCCAGCAGCTTAACGAGAACGGGACAGGAAGGGACCCAGTACTTC. This sequence encodes CASSLTRTGQEGTQYF.

V is TRBV7-8 and J is TRBJ2-7; TRBD2 matches at 8 bases. The CDR3 contains 15 residues. The V gene end was trimmed by 1 base and the J gene end by 2 bases; junction bases not matched to a gene: 4. CDR1 is SGHVS and CDR2 is FQNEAQ in the germline V gene. The CDR3 region has the DNA TGTGCCAGCAGCTTAGTGGACGGGAGGGCCTACGAGCAGTACTTC. Translated, it gives CASSLVDGRAYEQYF.

This chain connects TRBV15 to TRBJ2-1; D possibly matches TRBD1 or TRBD2 (5 bases each). The V end lost 0 bases, the J end lost 4 bases, and 7 bases lay between the germline ends. This CDR3 spans 14 amino acids. Germline CDR1 and CDR2: LNHNV and YYDKDF (reference sequence). CDR3 DNA: TGTGCCACCAGCAGAGATGGGGGATACAATGAGCAGTTCTTC. Protein: CATSRDGGYNEQFF.

The chain's CDR3 is CASRDSQTNEKLFF. DNA of the CDR3: TGTGCCAGTAGGGACAGTCAAACTAATGAAAAACTGTTTTTT. V is TRBV19 and J is TRBJ1-4; tentatively, D is TRBD1 (6 bases). V was shortened by 6 bases and J by 1 base, with 9 bases between the two germline ends. The germline CDR1 and CDR2 sequences are LNHDA and SQIVND (reference sequence). The CDR3 extends over 14 amino acids.

The genes are TRBV5-5 and TRBJ1-5, with TRBD1 as a possible D gene (5 bases). Germline V gene sequence: CDR1 SGHKS, CDR2 YYEKEE (reference sequence). This CDR3 contains 13 residues. Trimming pared 4 bases from V and 4 bases from J, leaving 9 bases between. The CDR3 bases are TGTGCCAGCAGCGTTCAGGGAAATCAGCCCCAGCATTTT. Translated, it gives CASSVQGNQPQHF.

The chain joins TRBV5-4 to TRBJ1-4, with D unresolved. Looked up from germline, CDR1 is SGHNT and CDR2 is YYREEE (reference sequence). The CDR3 is 16 residues long. With 4 bases removed from V and 8 bases from J, the gap between germline ends came to 21 bases. The CDR3, as DNA: TGTGCCAGCAGCCCCCGACCGGAAGGGCCCGCGGAAAAACTGTTTTTT. Its translation is CASSPRPEGPAEKLFF.

CDR3 bases: TGCGCCACCGCAGGGACGGCAGGGGGCCGATTAACTGAAGCTTTCTTT. Translated, it gives CATAGTAGGRLTEAFF. The V call is TRBV5-1, the J call TRBJ1-1; 8 bases align to TRBD1. This CDR3 has 16 residues. From germline, CDR1 is SGHRS and CDR2 YFSETQ. V lost 9 bases to trimming and J lost 5 bases; unmatched junction nucleotides: 18. Looking up the rest from reference TRBV5-1 and TRBJ1-1 gives the full variable domain: KAGVTQTPRYLIKTRGQQVTLSCSPISGHRSVSWYQQTPGQGLQFLFEYFSETQRNKGNFPGRFSGRQFSNSRSEMNVSTLELGDSALYLCATAGTAGGRLTEAFFGQGTRLTVV.

This sequence joins TRBV7-8 and TRBJ2-2, with 7 bases aligning to TRBD2. J was trimmed by 5 bases and V by 2 bases; bases with no gene match: 11. This CDR3 is 17 amino acids long. Germline V CDR1 and CDR2: SGHVS, FQNEAQ. Here the CDR3 reads CASSLSLGGISTGELFF. The CDR3 region has the DNA TGTGCCAGCAGCTTAAGTTTGGGGGGGATTAGTACCGGGGAGCTGTTTTTT. Filled out from reference TRBV7-8 and TRBJ2-2, the complete variable domain reads GAGVSQSPRYKVAKRGQDVALRCDPISGHVSLFWYQQALGQGPEFLTYFQNEAQLDKSGLPSDRFFAERPEGSVSTLKIQRTQQEDSAVYLCASSLSLGGISTGELFFGEGSRLTVL.

This chain connects TRBV7-9 to TRBJ2-3, with no clear D. Germline V gives CDR1 SEHNR, CDR2 FQNEAQ (reference sequence). The CDR3 is 14 amino acids. Trimming pared 5 bases from V and 0 bases from J, leaving 9 bases between. CDR3: CASSPYTSTDTQYF. The DNA of the CDR3 is TGTGCCAGCAGCCCCTACACCAGCACAGATACGCAGTATTTT.

This sequence joins TRBV18 and TRBJ2-7; a possible D gene is TRBD2 (5 bases). V dropped 2 bases and J dropped 5 bases, with 13 bases sitting between them. This CDR3 has 14 residues. The germline V gene has CDR1 KGHSH and CDR2 LQKENI. CDR3: CASSPNTSGNEQYF. In nucleotides, the CDR3 is TGTGCCAGCTCACCAAATACGTCGGGAAACGAGCAGTACTTC.

This CDR3 reads CASSLGTGGNIQYF. In nucleotides, the CDR3 is TGTGCCAGCTCTCTAGGGACAGGCGGGAACATTCAGTACTTC. This chain uses TRBV18 with TRBJ2-4; 8 bases map to TRBD1. V was clipped by 6 bases and J by 7 bases; unmatched bases: 8. Germline-derived CDR1 and CDR2 are KGHSH and LQKENI. The CDR3 runs 14 residues.

The V and J genes are TRBV3-1 (or the pseudogene TRBV3-2) and TRBJ1-2; D not certain. The ends were cut back, 1 base at V and 4 bases at J, with 13 bases in the middle. CDR1 LGHDT and CDR2 YNNKEL come from the germline V gene (reference sequence). The CDR3 is 15 residues long. The DNA of the CDR3 is TGTGCCAGCAGCCAAGCCCCCGGGGAGGGCTATGGCTACACCTTC. Translating it yields CASSQAPGEGYGYTF.

The rearrangement uses TRBV5-1 and TRBJ1-1; 10 positions agree with TRBD1. CDR1 is SGHRS and CDR2 is YFSETQ in the germline V gene. The CDR3 is 17 residues long. V lost 0 bases, J lost 3 bases, and 8 bases stayed unmatched. The CDR3 nucleotides are TGCGCCAGCAGCTTGGGGAGACAGGGGGCGGGTGACACTGAAGCTTTCTTT. Translation gives CASSLGRQGAGDTEAFF.

The gene calls are TRBV3-1 (or the pseudogene TRBV3-2) and TRBJ2-5; D perhaps matches TRBD1 (6 bases). Germline V gene lookup returns CDR1 LGHDT and CDR2 YNNKEL (reference sequence). This CDR3 has 15 amino acids. V was shortened by 0 bases and J by 2 bases, with 10 bases between the two germline ends. In nucleotides, the CDR3 is TGTGCCAGCAGCCAAGACAACAGGGCGCAAGAGACCCAGTACTTC. Protein sequence: CASSQDNRAQETQYF.

This chain connects TRBV9 to TRBJ2-7, with D possibly being TRBD2 (5 bases). CDR1 and CDR2 (germline): SGDLS, YYNGEE. V dropped 2 bases and J dropped 5 bases, with 14 bases sitting between them. The CDR3 has 14 amino acids. The CDR3 nucleotides are TGTGCCAGCAGCGTTGGAAAGGGAGAGGACGAGCAGTACTTC. Translated: CASSVGKGEDEQYF.

This clone showed up just once. This rearrangement joins TRBV27 to TRBJ1-2; D gene ambiguous. Germline CDR1 MNHEY, CDR2 SMNVEV (reference sequence). The V end lost 3 bases, the J end lost 4 bases, and 9 bases lay between the germline ends. CDR3 size: 13 residues. CDR3 sequence (DNA): TGTGCCAGCAGTTTTGGCAGGAGCTATGGCTACACCTTC. Translated, it gives CASSFGRSYGYTF.

The V and J genes are TRBV6-5 and TRBJ2-1, with D perhaps TRBD2 (5 bases). CDR1 is MNHEY, CDR2 SVGAGI, per germline. The CDR3 runs 14 residues. Trimming took 2 bases from V and 10 from J, leaving 15 bases between them. The CDR3 region has the DNA TGTGCCAGCAGTTACACCACTCTACTAGAGGAGCAGTTCTTC. Protein: CASSYTTLLEEQFF.

This clone was seen once. This chain links TRBV12-3 or TRBV12-4 with TRBJ1-2; no clear D gene. The V end lost 3 bases, the J end lost 0 bases, and 5 bases lay between the germline ends. The CDR3 consists of 13 residues. The CDR3 DNA sequence: TGTGCCAGCAGTTTCGGACCTAACTATGGCTACACCTTC. Its protein product is CASSFGPNYGYTF.

This chain links TRBV2 with TRBJ2-7, with D perhaps TRBD1 (6 bases). The V gene's germline CDR1 is SNHLY and CDR2 FYNNEI. Trimming took 7 bases from V and 7 from J, leaving 20 bases between them. This CDR3 is 14 amino acids long. This CDR3 reads CASTRDTNYAEQYF. DNA of the CDR3: TGTGCCAGCACCCGGGACACAAACTACGCAGAGCAGTACTTC.

The chain joins TRBV7-6 to TRBJ1-1; 9 positions match TRBD1. CDR1 and CDR2 (germline): SGHVS, FNYEAQ. This CDR3 is built from 13 residues. The J segment lost 4 bases and the V segment lost 5 bases, leaving 2 bases of the junction unmatched. CDR3 in DNA: TGTGCCAGCAGCCCGGGACAGGGCACTGAAGCTTTCTTT. It codes for CASSPGQGTEAFF. Drawing the rest from reference TRBV7-6 and TRBJ1-1, the complete variable domain is GAGVSQSPRYKVTKRGQDVALRCDPISGHVSLYWYRQALGQGPEFLTYFNYEAQQDKSGLPNDRFSAERPEGSISTLTIQRTEQRDSAMYRCASSPGQGTEAFFGQGTRLTVV.

The chain employs TRBV19 and TRBJ1-1; 8 bases fit TRBD1. V dropped 1 base and J dropped 0; count of bases not matched to a gene: 4. The CDR3 loop spans 16 amino acids. Germline V lookup: CDR1 LNHDA, CDR2 SQIVND (reference sequence). CDR3 loop: CASSIGQGTMNTEAFF. The CDR3 nucleotides read TGTGCCAGTAGTATAGGACAGGGGACAATGAACACTGAAGCTTTCTTT. Complete variable domain (other parts from reference TRBV19 and TRBJ1-1): DGGITQSPKYLFRKEGQNVTLSCEQNLNHDAMYWYRQDPGQGLRLIYYSQIVNDFQKGDIAEGYSVSREKKESFPLTVTSAQKNPTAFYLCASSIGQGTMNTEAFFGQGTRLTVV.

The chain couples TRBV5-1 to TRBJ2-5; the match to TRBD1 covers 11 bases. This CDR3 is 15 amino acids long. In germline, CDR1 is SGHRS, CDR2 YFSETQ. Trimming at V came to 2 bases and at J to 4 bases, leaving 4 bases not matched to a gene. Here the CDR3 reads CASSFGDRGTETQYF. Written as DNA, the CDR3 is TGCGCCAGCAGCTTCGGGGACAGGGGGACAGAGACCCAGTACTTC.

The V gene is TRBV7-9, the J gene TRBJ2-1; TRBD1 might be the D (5 bases). The CDR3 loop spans 10 amino acids. CDR1 is SEHNR, CDR2 FQNEAQ, per germline (reference sequence). V shed 5 bases and J shed 10 bases, with 6 bases lying between them. The CDR3 is CASSDREQFF. The CDR3 DNA reads as TGTGCCAGCAGCGACAGAGAGCAGTTCTTC.

V and J are TRBV24-1 and TRBJ1-5; D is perhaps TRBD1 (6 bases). Germline assignment: CDR1 KGHDR and CDR2 SFDVKD. The CDR3 runs 15 residues. Trimming pared 3 bases from V and 4 bases from J, leaving 12 bases between. The CDR3 is CATSDNGQSNQPQHF. As DNA, the CDR3 is TGTGCCACCAGTGATAATGGACAGTCTAATCAGCCCCAGCATTTT.

This chain joins TRBV18 and TRBJ1-1, with D possibly TRBD1 on 5 matching bases. Germline V gene sequence: CDR1 KGHSH, CDR2 LQKENI. The CDR3 spans 15 residues. Trimming shortened V by 5 bases and J by 2 bases, and 15 bases separated the two germline ends. The CDR3 DNA reads TGTGCCAGCTCAGAAAGGGGTATAGATAACACTGAAGCTTTCTTT. As protein: CASSERGIDNTEAFF.

The rearrangement uses TRBV19 and TRBJ2-3, with a possible D match to TRBD1 (5 bases). Germline CDR1 and CDR2: LNHDA and SQIVND (reference sequence). The V gene lost 1 base and the J gene lost 2 bases, with 10 bases spanning the gap. This CDR3 contains 15 residues. DNA of the CDR3: TGTGCCAGTAGTATAGGGCAGGGTCCCACAGATACGCAGTATTTT. The encoded protein is CASSIGQGPTDTQYF.

This rearrangement joins TRBV25-1 to TRBJ1-5; D may be TRBD1 (5 bases). Per germline, CDR1 MGHDK and CDR2 SYGVNS. V lost 8 bases and J 6 bases, leaving 17 bases between the germline ends. The CDR3 is 14 residues long. CDR3 bases: TGTGCCAGCGGGTGGGGAGGACAAGGTCAGCCCCAGCATTTT. Its translation is CASGWGGQGQPQHF.